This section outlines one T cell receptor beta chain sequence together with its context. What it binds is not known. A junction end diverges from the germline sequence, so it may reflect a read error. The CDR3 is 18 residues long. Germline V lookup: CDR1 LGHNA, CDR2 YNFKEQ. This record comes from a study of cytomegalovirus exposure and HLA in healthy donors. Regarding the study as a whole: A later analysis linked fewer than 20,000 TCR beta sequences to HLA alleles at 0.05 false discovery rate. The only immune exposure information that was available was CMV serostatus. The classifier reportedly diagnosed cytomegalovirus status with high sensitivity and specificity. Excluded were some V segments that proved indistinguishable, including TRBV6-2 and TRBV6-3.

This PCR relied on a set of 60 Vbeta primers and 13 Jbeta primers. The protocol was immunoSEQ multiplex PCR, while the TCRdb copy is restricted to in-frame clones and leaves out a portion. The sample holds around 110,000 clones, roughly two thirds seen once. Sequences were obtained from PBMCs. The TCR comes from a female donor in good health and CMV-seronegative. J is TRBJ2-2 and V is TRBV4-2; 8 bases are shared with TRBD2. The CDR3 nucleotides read TGTGCCAGCAGCCAAGGTAAAGTCGGCGGGAGGAACGCCGGGGAGCTGTTTTTT. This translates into CASSQGKVGGRNAGELFF.